Listed below are T cell receptor beta chains from one sample, sequenced in a study of cytotoxic CD8 clonotypes in ibrutinib-treated CLL. The repertoire was sequenced with immunoSEQ multiplex PCR; TCRdb's copy has only in-frame clones and lacks some. The repertoire holds roughly 51,000 clones, 53% seen once, with approximately 32% in the top ten. The material sequenced was PBMCs, taken after 12 months of ibrutinib treatment. Receptors originate from a human donor with chronic lymphocytic leukemia. Each CDR3 is given with its conserved first and last residue. A D gene is named only where the DNA matches it firmly. Size values are once, few and many counts, or a class for expanded clones, and some rows have none.

d_gene	abundance	v_gene	j_gene	CDR3aa	CDR3nt
TRBD1	NA	TRBV4-1	TRBJ2-5	CASSHPDRSETQYF	TGCGCCAGCAGCCACCCGGACAGGTCGGAGACCCAGTACTTC
NA	NA	TRBV19	TRBJ2-1	CASSFGLTTLYEEQFF	TGTGCCAGTAGTTTCGGACTCACTACACTATACGAGGAGCAGTTCTTC
NA	NA	TRBV5-1	TRBJ2-5	CASSLAGSATIQETQYF	TGCGCCAGCAGCTTGGCGGGATCCGCAACGATCCAAGAGACCCAGTACTTC
NA	few	TRBV2	TRBJ2-1	CASLEQTYNEQFF	TGTGCCAGCTTAGAGCAAACCTACAATGAGCAGTTCTTC
TRBD1	NA	TRBV2	TRBJ2-2	CASSDRGRNTGELFF	TGTGCCAGCAGTGACAGGGGGCGGAACACCGGGGAGCTGTTTTTT
NA	once	TRBV5-6	TRBJ1-5	CASSPGPGGQPQHF	TGTGCCAGCAGCCCCGGGCCCGGGGGCCAGCCCCAGCATTTT
NA	once	TRBV15	TRBJ2-1	CATSRGQGNGDEQFF	TGTGCCACCAGCAGAGGCCAGGGGAATGGTGATGAGCAGTTCTTC
TRBD2	NA	TRBV7-2	TRBJ2-1	CASSLAGLAGGNEQFF	TGTGCCAGCAGCTTAGCGGGACTAGCGGGAGGCAATGAGCAGTTCTTC
TRBD1	NA	TRBV7-8	TRBJ1-5	CASSAQGQGIGQPQHF	TGTGCCAGCAGCGCACAGGGACAGGGGATCGGTCAGCCCCAGCATTTT
TRBD1	NA	TRBV30	TRBJ1-2	CAWSVRGLIYGYTF	TGTGCCTGGAGTGTAAGGGGGCTCATCTATGGCTACACCTTC
NA	NA	TRBV2	TRBJ2-5	CASREIQGVNMETQYF	TGTGCCAGCAGGGAAATCCAGGGAGTGAATATGGAGACCCAGTACTTC
NA	NA	TRBV6-1	TRBJ2-5	CASSLASRAQETQYF	TGTGCCAGCAGTCTTGCATCTAGGGCCCAAGAGACCCAGTACTTC
NA	NA	TRBV9	TRBJ1-1	CASSVGGDNTEAFF	TGTGCCAGCAGCGTAGGTGGGGACAACACTGAAGCTTTCTTT
NA	NA	TRBV11-3	TRBJ1-1	CASSLGANTEAFF	TGTGCCAGCAGCTTAGGAGCGAACACTGAAGCTTTCTTT
NA	NA	TRBV4-2	TRBJ2-5	CASSLDKFSVGETQYF	TGTGCCAGCAGCTTAGATAAGTTTAGCGTGGGGGAGACCCAGTACTTC
NA	NA	TRBV29-1	TRBJ2-1	CSVDSVGYRLGNEQFF	TGCAGCGTTGATAGTGTGGGTTACAGACTAGGGAATGAGCAGTTCTTC
TRBD1	few	TRBV29-1	TRBJ2-7	CSVGQGAAYEQYF	TGCAGCGTTGGACAGGGGGCAGCCTACGAGCAGTACTTC
TRBD1	NA	TRBV15	TRBJ1-4	CATSRDLGTGGTNEKLFF	TGTGCCACCAGCAGAGATCTTGGGACAGGAGGGACTAATGAAAAACTGTTTTTT
NA	once	TRBV28	TRBJ1-3	CASSTPSSGNTIYF	TGTGCCAGCAGCACACCGAGCTCTGGAAACACCATATATTTT
NA	NA	TRBV4-2	TRBJ2-5	CASSQDHGSEETQYF	TGTGCCAGCAGCCAAGATCACGGGAGCGAAGAGACCCAGTACTTC
TRBD2	NA	TRBV7-2	TRBJ2-7	CASSSRAGGHREQYF	TGTGCCAGCAGCTCCAGAGCGGGAGGGCACCGGGAGCAGTACTTC
TRBD2	NA	TRBV5-1	TRBJ2-5	CASSPGVAGAQETQYF	TGCGCCAGCAGCCCCGGGGTAGCGGGGGCTCAAGAGACCCAGTACTTC
TRBD2	NA	TRBV5-1	TRBJ2-3	CASSLLAGVGGDTQYF	TGCGCCAGCAGCTTGCTAGCGGGAGTTGGCGGGGATACGCAGTATTTT
TRBD2	NA	TRBV30	TRBJ2-5	CAWSDSSGETQYF	TGTGCCTGGAGTGATTCTAGCGGAGAGACCCAGTACTTC
TRBD1	NA	TRBV11-2	TRBJ1-6	CASSFFDRGNSPLHF	TGTGCCAGCAGCTTTTTTGACAGGGGTAATTCACCCCTCCACTTT
TRBD1	NA	TRBV29-1	TRBJ1-2	CSVRQGYGGYTF	TGCAGCGTTCGACAGGGTTATGGAGGCTACACCTTC
TRBD2	NA	TRBV29-1	TRBJ2-7	CSVAKLAGGYEQYF	TGCAGCGTTGCAAAACTAGCGGGAGGCTACGAGCAGTACTTC
TRBD1	once	TRBV7-8	TRBJ2-7	CASSYGQGAGEQYF	TGTGCCAGCAGCTACGGACAGGGGGCAGGCGAGCAGTACTTC
TRBD2	NA	TRBV9	TRBJ2-1	CASSVEAGDYYEQFF	TGTGCCAGCAGCGTAGAAGCGGGAGACTACTATGAGCAGTTCTTC
TRBD2	many	TRBV6-6	TRBJ2-3	CATALARTDTQYF	TGTGCAACAGCACTAGCGCGCACAGATACGCAGTATTTT
NA	NA	TRBV29-1	TRBJ2-7	CSARHVNEQYF	TGCAGCGCCCGACATGTAAACGAGCAGTACTTC
TRBD1	NA	TRBV5-1	TRBJ1-4	CASSGGTVNEKLFF	TGCGCCAGCAGCGGGGGGACAGTTAATGAAAAACTGTTTTTT
TRBD1	NA	TRBV19	TRBJ2-1	CASSTTGGEYNEQFF	TGTGCCAGTAGTACTACAGGGGGCGAGTACAATGAGCAGTTCTTC
TRBD2	NA	TRBV9	TRBJ2-7	CASSVRGDTYEQYF	TGTGCCAGCAGCGTTCGGGGGGATACCTACGAGCAGTACTTC
TRBD2	NA	TRBV9	TRBJ2-5	CASSVRLAGGQETQYF	TGTGCCAGCAGCGTTCGACTAGCGGGAGGACAGGAGACCCAGTACTTC
TRBD2	NA	TRBV6-6	TRBJ2-7	CASTGTSGIVYEQYF	TGTGCCAGCACCGGGACTAGCGGGATAGTCTACGAGCAGTACTTC
TRBD2	NA	TRBV6-6	TRBJ2-7	CASSYSGGRKDEQYF	TGTGCCAGCAGTTACTCTGGCGGGAGAAAGGACGAGCAGTACTTC
TRBD2	few	TRBV28	TRBJ2-7	CASSPSGRAYEQYF	TGTGCCAGCAGTCCCAGCGGGAGGGCCTACGAGCAGTACTTC
TRBD1	NA	TRBV4-1	TRBJ2-7	CASSQGQGDSYEQYF	TGCGCCAGCAGCCAAGGGCAGGGGGATTCCTACGAGCAGTACTTC
TRBD1	NA	TRBV9	TRBJ1-1	CASSVEGQGVRAFF	TGTGCCAGCAGCGTAGAGGGACAGGGGGTAAGGGCTTTCTTT
NA	NA	TRBV6-1	TRBJ1-5	CASSGEYSNQPQHF	TGTGCCAGCAGTGGAGAGTATAGCAATCAGCCCCAGCATTTT
NA	few	TRBV28	TRBJ1-2	CASSLAQSGGKGGYTF	TGTGCCAGCAGTTTGGCTCAAAGCGGGGGCAAAGGAGGCTACACCTTC
NA	few	TRBV9	TRBJ2-1	CASTLNEQFF	TGTGCCAGCACCCTCAATGAGCAGTTCTTC
NA	NA	TRBV19	TRBJ2-6	CASSIGLGSGANVLTF	TGTGCCAGTAGTATCGGGTTAGGCTCTGGGGCCAACGTCCTGACTTTC
TRBD1	NA	TRBV5-4	TRBJ2-5	CASSYRGETQYF	TGTGCCAGCAGCTACAGGGGAGAGACCCAGTACTTC
NA	NA	TRBV7-9	TRBJ2-4	CASSLATLENIQYF	TGTGCCAGCAGCCTGGCAACGCTCGAAAACATTCAGTACTTC